The present T cell receptor beta chain was sequenced within a study of vaccination and CD4 T cells after COVID-19. In the study overall: Post-vaccine specimens were obtained a median roughly 74 days after dose two (range 14 to 241).

Indicated treatment: approximately nine-day PBMC culture with coronavirus spike peptide pools or control peptides (ViraFEST assay). The V gene lost 0 bases and the J gene lost 4 bases, with 9 bases spanning the gap. CDR3 length equals 14 residues. CDR1 is LNHNV and CDR2 is YYDKDF in the germline V gene (reference sequence). Notes on this clonotype: The antigen remains undetermined.

An Oncomine TCR Beta short-read assay was used to sequence the DNA from cultured CD4+ T cells. The source of extracted genomic DNA was cultured CD4+ T cells. Via MiXCR, TCRdb re-called the PCR reads, giving one row per CDR3 protein. The data contain about 20,000 distinct CDR3 sequences, around half of them singletons. Input material: CD4+ T cells from blood, cultured in vitro. The chain has TRBV15 and TRBJ2-5; D not resolved. The TCR was taken from a human donor who had recovered from COVID-19. The CDR3 region has the DNA TGTGCCACCAGCAGAGATAGGACCGCAGAGACCCAGTACTTC. Amino acid sequence: CATSRDRTAETQYF. Complete variable domain (other parts from reference TRBV15 and TRBJ2-5): DAMVIQNPRYQVTQFGKPVTLSCSQTLNHNVMYWYQQKSSQAPKLLFHYYDKDFNNEADTPDNFQSRRPNTSFCFLDIRSPGLGDTAMYLCATSRDRTAETQYFGPGTRLLVL.